These T cell receptor beta chains were read from a single sample in a study of CD8 T cells in Susac syndrome. TCRdb analysed the immunoSEQ multiplex PCR reads with MiXCR anew, one entry per CDR3 protein. The sample records 70,000 or so distinct CDR3 sequences, around 96% being singletons. Sequencing used CD8+ T cells from PBMCs. Source of these receptors: a human donor with multiple sclerosis. The CDR3 runs from the conserved cysteine through the conserved F or W. A D gene is named only where the DNA matches it firmly. Size values are once, few and many counts, or a class for expanded clones, and some rows have none.

j_call v_call clone_size d_call cdr3_nt cdr3_aa
TRBJ2-5 TRBV13 NA NA TGTGCCAGCAGCGCGGAGGGTTTAATAGAGACCCAGTACTTC CASSAEGLIETQYF
TRBJ1-4 TRBV24-1 NA TRBD1 TGTGCCACCAGTGATACTCCGGGACAGTCAACGAATGAAAAACTGTTTTTT CATSDTPGQSTNEKLFF
TRBJ2-5 TRBV5-4 NA TRBD2 TGTGCCAGCAGCGGATCAGCGGGGGGCGCCGAAGAGACCCAGTACTTC CASSGSAGGAEETQYF
TRBJ2-1 TRBV19 NA NA TGTGCCAGTAATTTGATAGGATTAGGTAGCGATGAGCAGTTCTTC CASNLIGLGSDEQFF
TRBJ2-7 TRBV18 NA NA TGTGCCAGCTCACCACCGGGCAACTCCTACGAGCAGTACTTC CASSPPGNSYEQYF
TRBJ2-3 TRBV6-2/TRBV6-3 NA NA TGTGCCAGCAGTCTTCCGGGGGGCGGCCTGCGAGATACGCAGTATTTT CASSLPGGGLRDTQYF
TRBJ1-2 TRBV12-3/TRBV12-4 NA TRBD1 TGTGCCAGCACCCAACGGACAGGGTTTGATCATTACACCTTC CASTQRTGFDHYTF
TRBJ2-2 TRBV5-4 once NA TGTGCCAGCAGCCAGGCAGCGGACCAGAAGAACACCGGGGAGCTGTTTTTT CASSQAADQKNTGELFF
TRBJ2-4 TRBV27 NA NA TGTGCCAGCAGTTTGGTAACAGCCCTAGCCAAAAACATTCAGTACTTC CASSLVTALAKNIQYF
TRBJ2-7 TRBV10-3 NA NA TGTGCCACCGGGGGTCCTACAACCTACGAGCAGTACTTC CATGGPTTYEQYF
TRBJ1-1 TRBV27 NA NA TGTGCCAGCAGTTTGTGGGGAGGTGAAGCTTTCTTT CASSLWGGEAFF
TRBJ2-5 TRBV12-3/TRBV12-4 NA NA TGTGCCAGCAGTTTATCTGTTGGAGAGACCCAGTACTTC CASSLSVGETQYF
TRBJ2-1 TRBV29-1 NA TRBD2 TGCAGCGTGGACCTAGCGGGGCAGTTCTTC CSVDLAGQFF
TRBJ1-2 TRBV13 NA NA TGTGCCAGCAGCTTAGAGGCAGCCTATGGCTACACCTTC CASSLEAAYGYTF
TRBJ2-5 TRBV5-1 once NA TGCGCCAGCACCCTAGACGAGACCCAGTACTTC CASTLDETQYF
TRBJ1-1 TRBV7-6 few NA TGTGCCAGCAGCTTAGATCAGGGCACTGAAGCTTTCTTT CASSLDQGTEAFF
TRBJ1-2 TRBV13 once NA TGTGCCAGCAGCCGTCGTCAAACAGGGTATGGAGGCTACACCTTC CASSRRQTGYGGYTF
TRBJ1-5 TRBV20-1 NA TRBD1 TGCAGTGCTAGAGATACCGACAGGGGAGATAGCAATCAGCCCCAGCATTTT CSARDTDRGDSNQPQHF
TRBJ2-3 TRBV12-3/TRBV12-4 NA NA TGTGCCAGCAGCCTAATCCAAGGGGATACGCAGTATTTT CASSLIQGDTQYF
TRBJ2-3 TRBV13 NA NA TGTGCCAGCAGCTTAGCTGGGATCACAGATACGCAGTATTTT CASSLAGITDTQYF
TRBJ2-2 TRBV29-1 NA NA TGCAGCGGACGGACGGCCAACACCGGGGAGCTGTTTTTT CSGRTANTGELFF
TRBJ2-2 TRBV28 NA TRBD1 TGTGCCAGCAGACGTCCCGGGACAGGGACCGGGGAGCTGTTTTTT CASRRPGTGTGELFF
TRBJ2-7 TRBV24-1 NA TRBD2 TGTGCCACCAGTGATGGAGGGGCTTCTAGCGGGTACGAGCAGTACTTC CATSDGGASSGYEQYF
TRBJ2-1 TRBV6-5 NA NA TGTGCCAGCAGGGTTGAAGTAGGCTCCTACAATGAGCAGTTCTTC CASRVEVGSYNEQFF
TRBJ2-1 TRBV20-1 NA NA TGCAGTGCTAGTTTTGCGGGGATTTACAATGAGCAGTTCTTC CSASFAGIYNEQFF
TRBJ2-5 TRBV15 NA TRBD2 TGTGCCACCAGCAGAGTGCGGGGGCAAGAGACCCAGTACTTC CATSRVRGQETQYF
TRBJ1-2 TRBV25-1 NA NA TGTGCCAGCGGGGAAAACTATGGCTACACCTTC CASGENYGYTF
TRBJ1-2 TRBV29-1 NA NA TGCAGCGCCCGGATACAGGGAGACTATGGCTACACCTTC CSARIQGDYGYTF